This TCR beta chain is drawn from a study of cytotoxic CD8 clonotypes in ibrutinib-treated CLL. Study-level information: After treatment lasting a median approximately 11 months, range 6 to 36, response samples were collected.

This CDR3 comprises 15 residues. CDR1 and CDR2 (germline): LNHNV, YYDKDF (reference sequence). Trimming cost V 0 bases and J 7 bases, with 13 bases left between them. Produced via immunoSEQ multiplex PCR; TCRdb's table is partial and in-frame only. The table includes over 100,000 clones, roughly 85% detected once. This specimen was PBMCs, taken after 24 months of ibrutinib treatment. This receptor was identified in a human donor with chronic lymphocytic leukemia. The rearrangement joins TRBV15 to TRBJ1-3; D not resolved. The CDR3 is CATSRDNSRQNTIYF. CDR3 in DNA: TGTGCCACCAGCAGAGATAACAGTCGCCAGAACACCATATATTTT.